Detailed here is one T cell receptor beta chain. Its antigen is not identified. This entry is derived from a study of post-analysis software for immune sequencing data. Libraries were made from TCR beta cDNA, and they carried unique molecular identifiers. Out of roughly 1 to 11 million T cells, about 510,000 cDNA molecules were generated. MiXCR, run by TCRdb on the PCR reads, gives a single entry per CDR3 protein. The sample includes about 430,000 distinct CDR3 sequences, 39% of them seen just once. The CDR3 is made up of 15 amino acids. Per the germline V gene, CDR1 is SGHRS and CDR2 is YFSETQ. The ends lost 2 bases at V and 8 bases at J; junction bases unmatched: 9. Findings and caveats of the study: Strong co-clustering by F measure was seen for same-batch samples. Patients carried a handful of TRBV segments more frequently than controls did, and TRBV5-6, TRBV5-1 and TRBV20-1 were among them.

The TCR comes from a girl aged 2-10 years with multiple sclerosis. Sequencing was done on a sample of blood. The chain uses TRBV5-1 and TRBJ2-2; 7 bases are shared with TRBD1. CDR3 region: CASSLRTGDIGELFF. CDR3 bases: TGCGCCAGCAGCTTAAGGACAGGAGATATTGGGGAGCTGTTTTTT.